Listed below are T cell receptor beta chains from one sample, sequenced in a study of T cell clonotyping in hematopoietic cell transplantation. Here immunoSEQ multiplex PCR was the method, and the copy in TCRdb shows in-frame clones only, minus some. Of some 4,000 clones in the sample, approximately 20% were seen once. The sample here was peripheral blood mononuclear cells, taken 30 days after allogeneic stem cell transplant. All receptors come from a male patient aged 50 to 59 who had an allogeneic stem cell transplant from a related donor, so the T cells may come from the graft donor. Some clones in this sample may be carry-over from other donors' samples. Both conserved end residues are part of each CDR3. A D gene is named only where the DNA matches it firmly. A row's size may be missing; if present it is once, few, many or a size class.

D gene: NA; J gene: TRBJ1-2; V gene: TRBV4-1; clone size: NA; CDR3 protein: CASSRHREAEGYTF; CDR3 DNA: TGCGCCAGCAGCCGACACAGGGAGGCGGAAGGCTACACCTTC
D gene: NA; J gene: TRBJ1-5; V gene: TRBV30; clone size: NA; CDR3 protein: CAWGSNQPQHF; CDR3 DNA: TGTGCCTGGGGGAGCAATCAGCCCCAGCATTTT
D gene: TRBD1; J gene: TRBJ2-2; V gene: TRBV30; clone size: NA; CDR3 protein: CAWDSGQYTGELFF; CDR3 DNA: TGTGCCTGGGACTCGGGACAGTACACCGGGGAGCTGTTTTTT
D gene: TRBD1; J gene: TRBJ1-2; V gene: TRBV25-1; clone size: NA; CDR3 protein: CASSSINDRGLGYTF; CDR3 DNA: TGTGCCAGCAGCTCTATCAACGACAGGGGGCTTGGCTACACCTTC
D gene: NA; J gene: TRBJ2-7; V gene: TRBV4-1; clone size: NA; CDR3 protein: CASSQNYEQYF; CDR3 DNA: TGCGCCAGCAGCCAGAACTACGAGCAGTACTTC
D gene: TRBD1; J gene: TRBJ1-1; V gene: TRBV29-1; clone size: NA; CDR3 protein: CSVLERTGRPEAFF; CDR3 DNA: TGCAGCGTTCTAGAAAGGACAGGGAGACCTGAAGCTTTCTTT
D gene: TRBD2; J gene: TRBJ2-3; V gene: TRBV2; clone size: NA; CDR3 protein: CASRATFTRGGTDTQYF; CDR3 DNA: TGTGCCAGCAGAGCCACCTTCACGCGGGGGGGCACAGATACGCAGTATTTT
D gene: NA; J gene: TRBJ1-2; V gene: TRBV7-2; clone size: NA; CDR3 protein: CASSFTDYGYTF; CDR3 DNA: TGTGCCAGCAGCTTCACAGATTATGGCTACACCTTC
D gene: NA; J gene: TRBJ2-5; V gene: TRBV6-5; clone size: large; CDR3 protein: CASSYFGGQETQYF; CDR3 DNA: TGTGCCAGCAGTTACTTTGGGGGCCAAGAGACCCAGTACTTC
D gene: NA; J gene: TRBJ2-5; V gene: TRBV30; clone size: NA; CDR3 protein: CAWSVGLRETQYF; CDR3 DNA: TGTGCCTGGAGTGTTGGCCTTCGAGAGACCCAGTACTTC
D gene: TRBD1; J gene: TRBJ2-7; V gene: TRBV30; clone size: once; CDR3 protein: CAWSGQGIGQYF; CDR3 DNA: TGTGCCTGGAGTGGACAGGGAATAGGGCAGTACTTC
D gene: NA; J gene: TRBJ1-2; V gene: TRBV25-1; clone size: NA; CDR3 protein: CASSGDTSGGYGYTF; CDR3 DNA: TGTGCCAGCAGTGGAGACACCTCCGGGGGCTATGGCTACACCTTC
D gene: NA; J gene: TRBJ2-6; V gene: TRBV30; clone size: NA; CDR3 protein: CAWSPQGIAGANVLTF; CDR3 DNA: TGTGCCTGGAGCCCCCAAGGGATCGCTGGGGCCAACGTCCTGACTTTC
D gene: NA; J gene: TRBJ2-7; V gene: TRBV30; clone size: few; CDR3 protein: CACSGPPGEQYF; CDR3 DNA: TGTGCCTGCTCCGGGCCCCCGGGCGAGCAGTACTTC
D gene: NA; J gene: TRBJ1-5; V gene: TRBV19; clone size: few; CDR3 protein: CASSIDYGTWDSNQPQHF; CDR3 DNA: TGTGCCAGTAGTATAGATTATGGCACGTGGGACAGCAATCAGCCCCAGCATTTT
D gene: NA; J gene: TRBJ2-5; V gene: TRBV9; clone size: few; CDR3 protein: CASSVRFGNQETQYF; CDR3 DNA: TGTGCCAGCAGCGTACGTTTCGGGAACCAAGAGACCCAGTACTTC
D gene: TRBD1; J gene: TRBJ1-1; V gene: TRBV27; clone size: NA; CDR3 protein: CASKTGPGGTEAFF; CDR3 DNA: TGTGCTAGCAAGACAGGGCCGGGTGGCACTGAAGCTTTCTTT
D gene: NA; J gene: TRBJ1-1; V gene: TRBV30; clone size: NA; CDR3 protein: CAFARGGGVYITEAFF; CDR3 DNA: TGTGCCTTCGCACGAGGGGGAGGGGTTTATATCACTGAAGCTTTCTTT
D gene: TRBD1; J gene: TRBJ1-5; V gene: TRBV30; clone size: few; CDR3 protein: CAWSRQGASQPQHF; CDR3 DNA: TGTGCCTGGAGTCGACAGGGGGCGAGTCAGCCCCAGCATTTT
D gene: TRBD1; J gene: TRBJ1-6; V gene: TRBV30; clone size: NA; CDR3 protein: CAWSVDRGFSPLHF; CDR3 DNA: TGTGCCTGGAGTGTAGACAGGGGGTTTTCACCCCTCCACTTT
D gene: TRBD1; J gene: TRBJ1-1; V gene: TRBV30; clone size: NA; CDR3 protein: CACQGTANTEAFF; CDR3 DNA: TGTGCCTGTCAAGGGACAGCGAACACTGAAGCTTTCTTT
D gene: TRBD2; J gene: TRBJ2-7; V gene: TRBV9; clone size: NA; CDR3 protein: CASSVGLAGRLDEQYF; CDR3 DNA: TGTGCCAGCAGCGTAGGGCTAGCGGGACGTCTAGACGAGCAGTACTTC
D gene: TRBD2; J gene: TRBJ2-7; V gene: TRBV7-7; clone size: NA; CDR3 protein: CASSPGTSGSYEQYF; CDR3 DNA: TGTGCCAGCAGCCCCGGGACTAGCGGCTCCTACGAGCAGTACTTC
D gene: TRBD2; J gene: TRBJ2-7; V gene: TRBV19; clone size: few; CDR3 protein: CASSLIAGDEQYF; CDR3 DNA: TGTGCCAGTAGTTTGATAGCGGGAGACGAGCAGTACTTC
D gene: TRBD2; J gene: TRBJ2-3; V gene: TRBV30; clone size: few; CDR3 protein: CAWTLAGVVDTQYF; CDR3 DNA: TGTGCCTGGACCTTGGCGGGAGTGGTAGATACGCAGTATTTT
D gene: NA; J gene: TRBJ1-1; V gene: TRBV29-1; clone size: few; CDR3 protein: CSVVGRGNTEAFF; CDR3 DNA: TGCAGCGTTGTCGGCAGGGGGAACACTGAAGCTTTCTTT
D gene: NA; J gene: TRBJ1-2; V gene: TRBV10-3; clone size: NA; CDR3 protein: CAISESGGGYTF; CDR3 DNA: TGTGCCATCAGTGAGTCGGGCGGTGGCTACACCTTC
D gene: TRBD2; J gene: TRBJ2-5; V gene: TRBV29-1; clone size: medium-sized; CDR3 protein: CSVVRDYPETQYF; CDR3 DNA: TGCAGCGTTGTCAGGGACTACCCTGAGACCCAGTACTTC
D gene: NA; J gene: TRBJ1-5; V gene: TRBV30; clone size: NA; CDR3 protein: CAWSVRTGKNQPQHF; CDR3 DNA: TGTGCCTGGAGTGTACGAACAGGCAAGAATCAGCCCCAGCATTTT
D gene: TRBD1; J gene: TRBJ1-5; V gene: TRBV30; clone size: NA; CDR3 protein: CAWSGQGGRQPQHF; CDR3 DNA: TGTGCCTGGAGTGGACAGGGGGGGCGACAGCCCCAGCATTTT
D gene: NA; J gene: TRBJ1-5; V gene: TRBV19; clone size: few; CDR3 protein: CASSAGANQPQHF; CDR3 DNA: TGTGCCAGTAGTGCGGGGGCCAATCAGCCCCAGCATTTT
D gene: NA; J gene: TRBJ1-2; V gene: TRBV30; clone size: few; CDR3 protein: CAWSVRGVYGYTF; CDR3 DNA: TGTGCCTGGAGTGTACGAGGGGTCTATGGCTACACCTTC
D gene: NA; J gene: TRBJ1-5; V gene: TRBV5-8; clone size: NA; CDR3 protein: CASTLRNQPQHF; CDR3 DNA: TGTGCCAGCACCCTTCGTAATCAGCCCCAGCATTTT
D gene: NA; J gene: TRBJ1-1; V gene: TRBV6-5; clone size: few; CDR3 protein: CASSKTGPNTEAFF; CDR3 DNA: TGTGCCAGCAGTAAGACAGGTCCTAACACTGAAGCTTTCTTT
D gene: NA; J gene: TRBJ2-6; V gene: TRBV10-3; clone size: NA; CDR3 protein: CATPQGGEKIHSGANVLTF; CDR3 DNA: TGTGCCACCCCCCAGGGGGGCGAGAAGATTCACTCTGGGGCCAACGTCCTGACTTTC
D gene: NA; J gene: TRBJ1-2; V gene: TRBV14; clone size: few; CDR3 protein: CASSQEEAYGYTF; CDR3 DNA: TGTGCCAGCAGCCAAGAAGAAGCATATGGCTACACCTTC
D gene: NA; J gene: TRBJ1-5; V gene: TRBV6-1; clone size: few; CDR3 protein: CATATNQLQHF; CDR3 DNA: TGTGCCACCGCGACAAATCAGCTCCAGCATTTT
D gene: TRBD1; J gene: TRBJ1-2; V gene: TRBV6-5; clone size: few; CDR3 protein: CASSYSRTQGDYGYTF; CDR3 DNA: TGTGCCAGCAGTTACTCGAGAACACAGGGGGACTATGGCTACACCTTC
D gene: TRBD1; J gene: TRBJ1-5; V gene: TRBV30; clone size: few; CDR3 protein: CAWDGGAGGRQPQHF; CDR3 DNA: TGTGCCTGGGATGGGGGAGCAGGGGGGCGTCAGCCCCAGCATTTT
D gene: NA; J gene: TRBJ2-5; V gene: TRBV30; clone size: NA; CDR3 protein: CAWSSAKETQYF; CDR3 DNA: TGTGCCTGGAGTTCGGCCAAAGAGACCCAGTACTTC